These 22 T cell receptor beta chains were all obtained from the same sample, sequenced in a study of shared clonotypes between healthy human individuals. Measured with immunoSEQ multiplex PCR; TCRdb has only the in-frame clones, and not every one. The repertoire has about 470,000 clones, 70% to 80% of them found once; the top ten carry around 13%. Specimen: PBMCs. The receptors were sampled from a woman aged 40 to 50 in good health. Some clones in this sample may be carry-over from other donors' samples.

The CDR3 DNA sequence: TGTGCCAGCAGTGACGGCCTAGACAACACCGGGGAGCTGTTTTTT. It codes for CASSDGLDNTGELFF. The gene calls are TRBV6-4 and TRBJ2-2, with D uncertain. Germline-derived CDR1 and CDR2 are MRHNA and SNTAGT. The CDR3 totals 15 residues. Trimming left V 2 bases short and J 2 bases short, with 9 bases between.

This clone was counted a few times. The rearrangement joins TRBV2 to TRBJ2-4, with D possibly being TRBD1 (7 bases). This CDR3 has 14 residues. Trimming cost V 10 bases and J 6 bases, with 19 bases left between them. Germline V gene data show CDR1 as SNHLY and CDR2 as FYNNEI. CDR3 in amino acids: CATNPEGAGNIQYF. In DNA, the CDR3 is TGTGCCACCAACCCGGAGGGGGCGGGAAACATTCAGTACTTC.

The CDR3 spells CATSRFIDRGAPGYTF. As DNA, the CDR3 is TGTGCCACCAGCAGATTCATTGACAGGGGGGCCCCTGGCTACACCTTC. The V call is TRBV15, the J call TRBJ1-2, with TRBD1 identical over 9 bases. Trimming removed 2 bases from V and 7 bases from J; junction bases left unmatched: 11. The CDR3 length is 16 residues. Germline V gene sequence: CDR1 LNHNV, CDR2 YYDKDF (reference sequence).

This chain connects TRBV29-1 to TRBJ1-4; D is unclear. The CDR3 covers 11 residues. V was shortened by 1 base and J by 8 bases, with 5 bases between the two germline ends. The germline gives CDR1 SQVTM, CDR2 ANQGSEA. CDR3 protein: CSVEVAEKLFF. The CDR3 region has the DNA TGCAGCGTTGAAGTGGCCGAAAAACTGTTTTTT.

The chain uses TRBV14 and TRBJ1-5; no definite D call. The CDR3 is made up of 13 amino acids. In germline, CDR1 is SGHDN, CDR2 FVKESK. Deletions cut 3 bases from V and 3 bases from J, with 6 bases between. CDR3 DNA sequence: TGTGCCAGCAGCCAGTCTCCCAATCAGCCCCAGCATTTT. It encodes CASSQSPNQPQHF. The complete variable domain, with remaining parts taken from reference TRBV14 and TRBJ1-5, reads EAGVTQFPSHSVIEKGQTVTLRCDPISGHDNLYWYRRVMGKEIKFLLHFVKESKQDESGMPNNRFLAERTGGTYSTLKVQPAELEDSGVYFCASSQSPNQPQHFGDGTRLSIL.

This rearrangement joins TRBV28 to TRBJ1-4; D unresolved. This CDR3 comprises 19 residues. Per the germline V gene, CDR1 is MDHEN and CDR2 is SYDVKM. With 8 bases removed from V and 0 bases from J, the gap between germline ends came to 25 bases. This CDR3 reads CASARQQFMWGATNEKLFF. The DNA of the CDR3 is TGTGCCAGCGCGAGGCAGCAGTTTATGTGGGGTGCAACTAATGAAAAACTGTTTTTT. Looking up the rest from reference TRBV28 and TRBJ1-4 gives the full variable domain: DVKVTQSSRYLVKRTGEKVFLECVQDMDHENMFWYRQDPGLGLRLIYFSYDVKMKEKGDIPEGYSVSREKKERFSLILESASTNQTSMYLCASARQQFMWGATNEKLFFGSGTQLSVL.

The rearrangement uses TRBV28 and TRBJ1-3, with D perhaps TRBD1 (5 bases). The CDR3 has 14 amino acids. Trimming stripped 4 bases from V and 4 bases from J, with 11 bases between. Germline values: CDR1 MDHEN, CDR2 SYDVKM. The CDR3 DNA follows: TGTGCCAGCAGTTCAACAAGACAGGGAAACACCATATATTTT. It translates to CASSSTRQGNTIYF.

V usage is TRBV10-2 and J usage is TRBJ2-7, with a possible D match to TRBD2 (6 bases). The CDR3 spans 15 residues. Germline loops: CDR1 WSHSY, CDR2 SAAADI. Trimming cost V 4 bases and J 2 bases, with 15 bases left between them. The CDR3 spells CASSGRVGGTYEQYF. The CDR3 DNA follows: TGCGCCAGCAGTGGTCGGGTCGGGGGAACCTACGAGCAGTACTTC.

This chain links TRBV4-2 with TRBJ2-6; D is unresolved. The CDR3 extends over 16 amino acids. V dropped 0 bases and J dropped 0 bases, with 6 bases sitting between them. In germline, CDR1 is LGHNA, CDR2 YNFKEQ. In nucleotides, the CDR3 is TGTGCCAGCAGCCAAGATCCACGCTCTGGGGCCAACGTCCTGACTTTC. Protein: CASSQDPRSGANVLTF.

This clone was observed a few times. The rearrangement uses TRBV7-3 and TRBJ1-2, with D tentatively TRBD1 (5 bases). Germline V lookup: CDR1 SGHTA, CDR2 FQGTGA. Trimming left V 3 bases short and J 8 bases short, with 13 bases between. The CDR3 is made up of 13 amino acids. CDR3 in amino acids: CASSLEGWGGYTF. CDR3 nucleotide sequence: TGTGCCAGCAGCTTGGAGGGATGGGGCGGCTACACCTTC.

This chain joins TRBV7-2 and TRBJ2-5; 8 positions agree with TRBD2. This CDR3 has 15 residues. J lost 4 bases, V lost 5 bases, and 9 bases had no gene match. CDR1 is SGHTA, CDR2 FQGNSA, per germline. The CDR3 bases are TGTGCCAGCAGCACACTAGCGGCAGTTCCAGAGACCCAGTACTTC. Protein: CASSTLAAVPETQYF.

The rearrangement uses TRBV2 and TRBJ2-3; 7 bases align to TRBD1. V was pared by 5 bases and J by 2 bases, with 7 bases of the junction left unmatched. This CDR3 contains 15 residues. Germline-derived CDR1 and CDR2 are SNHLY and FYNNEI. CDR3 bases: TGTGCCAGCAGTCCCGAGACAGGGTACACAGATACGCAGTATTTT. This codes for CASSPETGYTDTQYF.

The CDR3 region has the DNA TGTGCCAGCAGTGGAGGACGGCGGGGGGTCACAGATACGCAGTATTTT. Translating gives CASSGGRRGVTDTQYF. This chain joins TRBV6-1 and TRBJ2-3; 8 bases are shared with TRBD2. CDR3 length equals 16 residues. The trim removed 4 bases at V and 2 bases at J, leaving 8 bases unmatched. Germline-derived CDR1 and CDR2 are MNHNS and SASEGT.

This chain joins TRBV28 and TRBJ2-7; D may be TRBD2 (6 bases). V lost 7 bases and J lost 1, with 17 bases in between. This CDR3 is built from 15 residues. CDR1 is MDHEN, CDR2 SYDVKM, per germline. The CDR3 here is CASKATSAISYEQYF. The DNA for the CDR3 is TGTGCCAGCAAAGCGACTAGTGCAATATCCTACGAGCAGTACTTC.

The rearrangement joins TRBV18 to TRBJ2-7; 7 bases align to TRBD1. Losses at the gene ends were 0 bases for V and 7 bases for J; bases not matched to a gene: 6. CDR1 is KGHSH, CDR2 LQKENI, per germline. The length of the CDR3 is 14 residues. DNA of the CDR3: TGTGCCAGCTCACCACCCCGACAGGGTTGGGAGCAGTACTTC. It encodes CASSPPRQGWEQYF.

This clone appeared a few times. The chain joins TRBV30 to TRBJ2-2, with D perhaps TRBD2 (5 bases). With 3 bases removed from V and 3 bases from J, the gap between germline ends came to 14 bases. Germline V CDR1 and CDR2: GTSNPN, SVGIG (reference sequence). The length of the CDR3 is 15 residues. The CDR3 DNA sequence: TGTGCCTGGAGGTTCCCGGGGTCGGACACCGGGGAGCTGTTTTTT. Translation: CAWRFPGSDTGELFF.

The CDR3 protein is CATSRDRTHYEQYF. CDR3 sequence (DNA): TGTGCCACCAGCAGAGATAGGACACACTACGAGCAGTACTTC. The chain combines TRBV15 with TRBJ2-7, with a possible D match to TRBD1 (5 bases). The CDR3 extends over 14 amino acids. Germline V CDR1 and CDR2: LNHNV, YYDKDF (reference sequence). Trimming took 0 bases from V and 3 from J, leaving 9 bases between them.

The rearrangement links TRBV27 to TRBJ2-1; TRBD1 is a possible D gene (7 bases). Germline assignment: CDR1 MNHEY and CDR2 SMNVEV (reference sequence). Trimming took 2 bases from V and 4 from J, leaving 15 bases between them. This CDR3 is built from 16 residues. CDR3 in DNA: TGTGCCAGCAGTTTAGTTGCGGCAGGGGGGTACAATGAGCAGTTCTTC. Protein sequence: CASSLVAAGGYNEQFF.

This clone was detected a few times. The rearrangement joins TRBV5-1 to TRBJ2-2; D ambiguous. The CDR3 is 12 residues long. Between the trimmed V and J ends, which lost 4 bases and 2 bases, there was a span of 3 bases. The germline V gene encodes CDR1 SGHRS and CDR2 YFSETQ. CDR3 sequence (DNA): TGCGCCAGCAGCCGAAACACCGGGGAGCTGTTTTTT. Its translation: CASSRNTGELFF.

J is TRBJ2-5 and V is TRBV11-2; no clear D gene. V was shortened by 1 base and J by 5 bases, with 8 bases between the two germline ends. Germline V lookup: CDR1 SGHAT, CDR2 FQNNGV. This CDR3 contains 13 residues. The CDR3 region is CASSLGRFETQYF. DNA of the CDR3: TGTGCCAGCAGCTTAGGAAGGTTTGAGACCCAGTACTTC.

The V gene is TRBV7-9, the J gene TRBJ1-2; TRBD1 might be the D (5 bases). The V gene's germline CDR1 is SEHNR and CDR2 FQNEAQ (reference sequence). The CDR3 is 13 amino acids. V lost 5 bases and J lost 5, with 12 bases in between. The CDR3 loop is CASSPRGVYGYTF. CDR3 coding DNA: TGTGCCAGCAGCCCAAGAGGGGTTTATGGCTACACCTTC. Drawing the rest from reference TRBV7-9 and TRBJ1-2, the complete variable domain is DTGVSQNPRHKITKRGQNVTFRCDPISEHNRLYWYRQTLGQGPEFLTYFQNEAQLEKSRLLSDRFSAERPKGSFSTLEIQRTEQGDSAMYLCASSPRGVYGYTFGSGTRLTVV.

This rearrangement joins TRBV5-1 to TRBJ1-2; 8 bases are a match to TRBD1. The CDR3 is made up of 13 amino acids. Germline V gene data show CDR1 as SGHRS and CDR2 as YFSETQ. V shed 3 bases and J 8 bases; nucleotides not matched to a gene: 6. The CDR3 DNA sequence: TGCGCCAGCAGCTACGGACAGGGCGAGGGCTACACCTTC. As protein: CASSYGQGEGYTF. The whole variable domain, filled in from reference TRBV5-1 and TRBJ1-2, reads KAGVTQTPRYLIKTRGQQVTLSCSPISGHRSVSWYQQTPGQGLQFLFEYFSETQRNKGNFPGRFSGRQFSNSRSEMNVSTLELGDSALYLCASSYGQGEGYTFGSGTRLTVV.